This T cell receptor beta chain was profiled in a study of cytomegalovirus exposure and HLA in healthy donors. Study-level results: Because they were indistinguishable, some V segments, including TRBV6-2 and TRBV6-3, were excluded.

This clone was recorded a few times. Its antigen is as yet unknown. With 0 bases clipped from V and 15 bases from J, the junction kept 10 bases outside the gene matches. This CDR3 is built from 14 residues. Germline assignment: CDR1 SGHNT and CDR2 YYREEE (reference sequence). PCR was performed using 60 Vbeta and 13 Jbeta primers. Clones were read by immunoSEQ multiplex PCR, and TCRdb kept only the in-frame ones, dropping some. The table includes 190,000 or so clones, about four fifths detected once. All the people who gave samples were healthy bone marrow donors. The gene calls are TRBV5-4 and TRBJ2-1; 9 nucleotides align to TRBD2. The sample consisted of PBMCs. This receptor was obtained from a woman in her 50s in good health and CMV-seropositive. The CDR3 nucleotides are TGTGCCAGCAGCTTGGGACTAGCGGACCAAGCGGGGTTCTTC. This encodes CASSLGLADQAGFF.